Described below is a single T cell receptor (beta chain) sequence and its context. Using immunoSEQ multiplex PCR, the repertoire was profiled, and TCRdb retains in-frame clones only, with some absent. The sample includes 90,000 to 100,000 clones, just over 90% of them seen just once. The data are from a study of T cells in localized non-small cell lung cancer. This CDR3 has 11 amino acids. The V end lost 8 bases, the J end lost 5 bases, and 9 bases lay between the germline ends. Germline V lookup: CDR1 MDHEN, CDR2 SYDVKM. This TCR derives from a woman aged 35 to 69 with stage II squamous cell lung carcinoma. V gene TRBV28 combines with J gene TRBJ2-5; D not certain. Material: PBMCs, obtained before any cancer treatment. CDR3 residues: CASQDLETQYF. In nucleotides, the CDR3 is TGTGCCAGCCAGGATCTGGAGACCCAGTACTTC.